This T cell receptor beta chain was observed in a study of tumor and adjacent non-tumor tissue in lung cancer. A modified ARM-PCR protocol with three rounds of nested PCR amplified TCRbeta. TCRdb passed the multiplex PCR reads through MiXCR, listing each CDR3 protein once. The table records under 150,000 distinct CDR3 sequences, around 66% of them present only once. RNA was extracted from bulk tissue without any cell sorting. The V gene lost 4 bases and the J gene lost 8 bases, with 21 bases spanning the gap. This CDR3 is 16 amino acids long. Germline assignment: CDR1 SGHDT and CDR2 YYEEEE. The chain employs TRBV5-6 and TRBJ1-4; D perhaps matches TRBD1 (6 bases). Sequenced material: lung tumor tissue. The receptor was derived from a man between 60 and 70 years old with small cell lung cancer. CDR3 sequence: CASSLTVGAEAEKLFF. The CDR3 bases are TGTGCCAGCAGCCTGACGGTGGGGGCAGAAGCAGAAAAACTGTTTTTT. Variable domain in full (rest from reference TRBV5-6 and TRBJ1-4): DAGVTQSPTHLIKTRGQQVTLRCSPKSGHDTVSWYQQALGQGPQFIFQYYEEEERQRGNFPDRFSGHQFPNYSSELNVNALLLGDSALYLCASSLTVGAEAEKLFFGSGTQLSVL.